A selection of T cell receptor beta chains follows, all from one sample in a study of lymphopenia after photon versus proton radiotherapy. Only in-frame clones appear in the TCRdb table, and some are missing; sequencing was by immunoSEQ multiplex PCR. The data hold thousands of clones, with 81% observed a single time. Sequences were derived from peripheral blood, sampled from a patient treated with photon-based radiotherapy. These receptors all stem from a man aged 30 to 45 with gastric cancer. CDR3s include the opening cysteine and the closing phenylalanine or tryptophan.

v_gene,CDR3aa
TRBV7-9,CASSVDGYNEQFF
TRBV7-8,CASSPIALEQYF
TRBV2,CASSEASGVHEQYF
TRBV4-1,CASSQGVAGGMLAKNIQYF
TRBV6-5,CATRTDSNYGYTF
TRBV6-5,CASSYSGAGGNSPLHF
TRBV10-2,CASTPGQGTDTQYF
TRBV6-5,CASSYSADANVLTF
TRBV28,CASVGTGDSYEQYF
TRBV18,CASSLLDGAYEQYF
TRBV6-5,CASTNGDIISHTF
TRBV6-5,CASSEGAQIEPQHF
TRBV4-2,CASSRGQGNSPLHF
TRBV6-1,CASSEDLATNYGYTF
TRBV28,CASSFKAFYGYTF
TRBV15,CATSRDLLRGGELFF
TRBV5-1,CASSLEAGYYEQYF
TRBV7-8,CASSPTGGSVYLLHF
TRBV7-9,CASSPGLADNEQFF
TRBV13,CASSPNTYNEQFF
TRBV19,CASSLRQRNQPQHF
TRBV27,CASNGRTGELFF
TRBV5-4,CASSLVQGAEETQYF
TRBV5-6,CASNRGLGANVLTF
TRBV11-1,CASSLDMGNRWGAVF
TRBV7-4,CASSLVTGPNGYTF
TRBV29-1,CSGLIAGGNNEQFF
TRBV27,CASRRETGGPYNEQFF
TRBV6-1,CASRERANTGELFF
TRBV25-1,CASSEPYEQYF
TRBV19,CASSSDLGAEAFF
TRBV7-9,CASSAHRDTRSGNTIYF
TRBV9,CASSEDGAIYDEQYF